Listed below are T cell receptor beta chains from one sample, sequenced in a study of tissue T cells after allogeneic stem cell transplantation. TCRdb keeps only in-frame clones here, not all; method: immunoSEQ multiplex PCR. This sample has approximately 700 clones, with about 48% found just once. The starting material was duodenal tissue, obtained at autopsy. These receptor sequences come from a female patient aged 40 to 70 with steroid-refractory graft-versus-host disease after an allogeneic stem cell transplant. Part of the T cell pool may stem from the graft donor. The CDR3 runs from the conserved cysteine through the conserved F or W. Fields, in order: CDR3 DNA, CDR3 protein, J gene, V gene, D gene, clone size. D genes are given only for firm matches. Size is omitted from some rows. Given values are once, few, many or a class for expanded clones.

TGCGCCAGCAGCCTAGACAGGGAAGCTTTCTTT | CASSLDREAFF | TRBJ1-1 | TRBV5-1 | NA | few
TGTGCCAGCAGCCAACCCCTCCTTTTTACTAGTCTGGACACTGAAGCTTTCTTT | CASSQPLLFTSLDTEAFF | TRBJ1-1 | TRBV4-2 | NA | hyperexpanded
TGTGCCAGCAGTCTAGGGGAGACCCAGTACTTC | CASSLGETQYF | TRBJ2-5 | TRBV28 | NA | NA
TGTGCCAGCAGCTTGGGGGGCGGGATACGTTCCGGGGAGCTGTTTTTT | CASSLGGGIRSGELFF | TRBJ2-2 | TRBV7-9 | NA | NA
TGCAGCGTGGGACAGGGACGCACTGAAGCTTTCTTT | CSVGQGRTEAFF | TRBJ1-1 | TRBV29-1 | TRBD1 | few
TGTGCCAGCAGGGGCGGGTGGGCTAGCGGACGAGGAGAGCAGTACTTC | CASRGGWASGRGEQYF | TRBJ2-7 | TRBV2 | TRBD2 | large
TGTGCCAGCTCACCACGGACTGAGTATGGCTACACCTTC | CASSPRTEYGYTF | TRBJ1-2 | TRBV18 | NA | few
TGTGCCAGCAGCTTACTAGACCTTAGGGGGACAGATACGCAGTATTTT | CASSLLDLRGTDTQYF | TRBJ2-3 | TRBV11-2 | NA | NA
TGTGCCAGTAGTTGGCAGTCGAACACCGGGGAGCTGTTTTTT | CASSWQSNTGELFF | TRBJ2-2 | TRBV19 | NA | once
TGTGCCAGCAGTCTTACAGGGGTGAACACTGAAGCTTTCTTT | CASSLTGVNTEAFF | TRBJ1-1 | TRBV6-5 | TRBD1 | NA
TGCAGTGCTATTGACAGGGTGGGGGATAATGAAAAACTGTTTTTT | CSAIDRVGDNEKLFF | TRBJ1-4 | TRBV20-1 | TRBD1 | few
TGTGCCAGCTCGGGACAGGGGGAAAAGCAGTACTTC | CASSGQGEKQYF | TRBJ2-7 | TRBV18 | TRBD1 | NA
TGTGCCAGCAGCTTTGGAGGGGGTGGTTCACCCCTCCACTTT | CASSFGGGGSPLHF | TRBJ1-6 | TRBV7-9 | NA | NA
TGTGCCAGCAGTTTACAGGGAGCGGGAACGCAGTATTTT | CASSLQGAGTQYF | TRBJ2-3 | TRBV28 | TRBD2 | few
TGTGCCACCAGCAGAGATTCGCTAGCGGGGGGCTGGGGGACCCAGTACTTC | CATSRDSLAGGWGTQYF | TRBJ2-5 | TRBV15 | TRBD2 | few
TGTGCCAGTAGTGGGAGACAGGGCCGGCACATCGATGAGCAGTTCTTC | CASSGRQGRHIDEQFF | TRBJ2-1 | TRBV19 | TRBD1 | NA
TGTGCCAGCAGCTTGGCGGGGTCTGGAAACACCATATATTTT | CASSLAGSGNTIYF | TRBJ1-3 | TRBV5-5 | NA | large
TGTGCCACCAGCAGATCCGACAGGGCAAGCTACACCTTC | CATSRSDRASYTF | TRBJ1-2 | TRBV15 | TRBD1 | few
TGTGCCAGCAGCCGGGGGACAGCCACTGAAGCTTTCTTT | CASSRGTATEAFF | TRBJ1-1 | TRBV5-4 | TRBD1 | NA
TGCAGCGCTAGGGACAATTTTGAAAAACTGTTTTTT | CSARDNFEKLFF | TRBJ1-4 | TRBV29-1 | NA | NA
TGTGCCAGCAGCACCCCCCGGGAGACCTGGGGCACTGAAGCTTTCTTT | CASSTPRETWGTEAFF | TRBJ1-1 | TRBV7-9 | NA | large